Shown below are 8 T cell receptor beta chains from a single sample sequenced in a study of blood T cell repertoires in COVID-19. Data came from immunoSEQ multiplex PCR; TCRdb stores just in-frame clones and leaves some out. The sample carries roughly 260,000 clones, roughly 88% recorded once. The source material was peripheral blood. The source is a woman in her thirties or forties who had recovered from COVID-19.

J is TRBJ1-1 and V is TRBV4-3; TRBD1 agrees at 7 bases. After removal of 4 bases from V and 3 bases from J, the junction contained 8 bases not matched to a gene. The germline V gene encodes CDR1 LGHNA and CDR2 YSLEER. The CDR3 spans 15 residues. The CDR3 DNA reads TGCGCCAGCAGCCGCTACGGTACAGGGGACACTGAAGCTTTCTTT. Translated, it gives CASSRYGTGDTEAFF.

In nucleotides, the CDR3 is TGTGCCAGCAGCTTAGCGGCAGGGGGAACCTACGAGCAGTACTTC. This encodes CASSLAAGGTYEQYF. This chain connects TRBV7-2 to TRBJ2-7, with 7 bases matching TRBD1. The germline V gene encodes CDR1 SGHTA and CDR2 FQGNSA. The CDR3 is 15 amino acids. With V trimmed by 0 bases and J by 2 bases, 4 bases remained unmatched.

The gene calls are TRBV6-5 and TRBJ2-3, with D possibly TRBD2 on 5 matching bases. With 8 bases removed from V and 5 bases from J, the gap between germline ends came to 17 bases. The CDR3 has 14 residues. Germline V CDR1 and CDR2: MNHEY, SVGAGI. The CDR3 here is CASVRLLAGDTQYF. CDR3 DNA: TGTGCCAGCGTGCGGCTCCTGGCGGGAGATACGCAGTATTTT.

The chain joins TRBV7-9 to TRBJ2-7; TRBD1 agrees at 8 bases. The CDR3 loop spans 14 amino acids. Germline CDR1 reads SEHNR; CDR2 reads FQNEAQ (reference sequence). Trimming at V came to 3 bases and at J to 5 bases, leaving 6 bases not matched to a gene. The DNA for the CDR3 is TGTGCCAGCAGCTTCACAGGGGGTGACAACGAGCAGTACTTC. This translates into CASSFTGGDNEQYF.

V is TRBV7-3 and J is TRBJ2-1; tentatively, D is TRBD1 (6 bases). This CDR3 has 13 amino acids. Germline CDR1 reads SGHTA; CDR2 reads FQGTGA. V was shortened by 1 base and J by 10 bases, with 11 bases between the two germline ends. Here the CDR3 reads CASSLRQGSEQFF. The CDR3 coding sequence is TGTGCCAGCAGCTTAAGGCAGGGGTCGGAGCAGTTCTTC.

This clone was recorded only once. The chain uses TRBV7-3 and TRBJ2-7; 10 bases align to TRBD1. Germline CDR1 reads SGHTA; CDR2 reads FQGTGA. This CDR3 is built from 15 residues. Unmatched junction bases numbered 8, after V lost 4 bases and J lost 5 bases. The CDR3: CASSSLPGTGDEQYF. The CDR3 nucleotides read TGTGCCAGCAGCTCTCTCCCCGGGACAGGGGACGAGCAGTACTTC.

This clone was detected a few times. CDR3 sequence: CASGTPGGYNEQFF. In nucleotides, the CDR3 is TGTGCCAGTGGGACACCAGGGGGGTACAATGAGCAGTTCTTC. The genes are TRBV28 and TRBJ2-1; D may be TRBD1 (7 bases). The CDR3 totals 14 residues. With 9 bases removed from V and 4 bases from J, the gap between germline ends came to 16 bases. Germline CDR1 is MDHEN and CDR2 is SYDVKM.

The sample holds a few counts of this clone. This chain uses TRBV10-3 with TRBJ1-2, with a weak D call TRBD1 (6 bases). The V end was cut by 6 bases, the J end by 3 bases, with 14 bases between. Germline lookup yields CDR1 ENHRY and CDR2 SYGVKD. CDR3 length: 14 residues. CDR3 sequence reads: CAISDFKGDYGYTF. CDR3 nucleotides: TGTGCCATCAGCGATTTTAAGGGGGACTATGGCTACACCTTC.